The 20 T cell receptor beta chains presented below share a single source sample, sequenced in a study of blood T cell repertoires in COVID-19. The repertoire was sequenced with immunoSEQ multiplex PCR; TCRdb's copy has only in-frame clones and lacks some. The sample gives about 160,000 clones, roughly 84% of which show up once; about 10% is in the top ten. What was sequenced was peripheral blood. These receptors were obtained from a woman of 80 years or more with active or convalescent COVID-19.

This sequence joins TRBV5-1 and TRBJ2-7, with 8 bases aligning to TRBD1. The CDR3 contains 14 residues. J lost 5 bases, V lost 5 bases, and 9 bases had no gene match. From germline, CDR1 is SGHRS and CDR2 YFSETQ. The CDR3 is CASRSGQGADEQYF. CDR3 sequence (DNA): TGCGCCAGCAGGTCCGGTCAGGGGGCCGACGAGCAGTACTTC. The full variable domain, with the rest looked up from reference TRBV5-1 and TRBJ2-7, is KAGVTQTPRYLIKTRGQQVTLSCSPISGHRSVSWYQQTPGQGLQFLFEYFSETQRNKGNFPGRFSGRQFSNSRSEMNVSTLELGDSALYLCASRSGQGADEQYFGPGTRLTVT.

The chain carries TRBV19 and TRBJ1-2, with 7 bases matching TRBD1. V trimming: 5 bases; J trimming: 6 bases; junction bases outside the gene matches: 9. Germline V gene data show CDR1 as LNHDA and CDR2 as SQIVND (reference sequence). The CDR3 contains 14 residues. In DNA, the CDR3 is TGTGCCAGTAGTCAGCTGACAGGGTCGGATGGCTACACCTTC. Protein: CASSQLTGSDGYTF. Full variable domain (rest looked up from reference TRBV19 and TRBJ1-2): DGGITQSPKYLFRKEGQNVTLSCEQNLNHDAMYWYRQDPGQGLRLIYYSQIVNDFQKGDIAEGYSVSREKKESFPLTVTSAQKNPTAFYLCASSQLTGSDGYTFGSGTRLTVV.

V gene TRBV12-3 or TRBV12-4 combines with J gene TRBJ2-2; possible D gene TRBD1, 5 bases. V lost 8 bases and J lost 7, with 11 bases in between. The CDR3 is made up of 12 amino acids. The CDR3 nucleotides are TGTGCCAGCGGGGCGCGACACGGGGAGCTGTTTTTT. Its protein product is CASGARHGELFF.

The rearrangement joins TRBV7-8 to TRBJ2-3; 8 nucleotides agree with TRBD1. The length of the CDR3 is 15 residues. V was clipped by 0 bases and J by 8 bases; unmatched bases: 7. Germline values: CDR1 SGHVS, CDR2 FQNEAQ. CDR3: CASSLAGQETSTQYF. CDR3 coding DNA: TGTGCCAGCAGCTTAGCGGGACAGGAGACGAGTACGCAGTATTTT.

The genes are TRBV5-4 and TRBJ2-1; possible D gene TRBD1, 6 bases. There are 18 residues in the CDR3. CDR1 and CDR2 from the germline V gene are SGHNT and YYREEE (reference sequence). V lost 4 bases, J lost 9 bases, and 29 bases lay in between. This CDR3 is CASSQRGAGATPLGEQFF. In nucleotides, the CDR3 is TGTGCCAGCAGCCAAAGGGGTGCAGGGGCCACCCCCTTGGGTGAGCAGTTCTTC.

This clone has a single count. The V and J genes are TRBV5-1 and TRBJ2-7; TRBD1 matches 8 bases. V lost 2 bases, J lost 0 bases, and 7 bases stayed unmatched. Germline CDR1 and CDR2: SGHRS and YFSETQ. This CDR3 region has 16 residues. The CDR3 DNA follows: TGCGCCAGCAGCTTTGCCAGGGGGCAGGGCTCCTACGAGCAGTACTTC. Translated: CASSFARGQGSYEQYF.

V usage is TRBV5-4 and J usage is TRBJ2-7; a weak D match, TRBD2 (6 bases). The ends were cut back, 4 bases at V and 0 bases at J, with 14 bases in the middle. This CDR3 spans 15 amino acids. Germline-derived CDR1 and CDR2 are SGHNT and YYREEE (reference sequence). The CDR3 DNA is TGTGCCAGCAGCGGTCGGGGGACGGACTCCTACGAGCAGTACTTC. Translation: CASSGRGTDSYEQYF.

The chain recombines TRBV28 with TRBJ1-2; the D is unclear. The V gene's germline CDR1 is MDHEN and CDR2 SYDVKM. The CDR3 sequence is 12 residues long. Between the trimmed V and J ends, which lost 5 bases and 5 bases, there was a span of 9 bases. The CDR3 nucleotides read TGTGCCAGCAGTCCGGGAGGATATGGCTACACCTTC. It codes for CASSPGGYGYTF.

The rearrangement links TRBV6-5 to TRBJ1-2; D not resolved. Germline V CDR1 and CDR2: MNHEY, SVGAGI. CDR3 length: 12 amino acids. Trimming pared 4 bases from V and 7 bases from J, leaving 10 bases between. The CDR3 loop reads CASSCPSCGYTF. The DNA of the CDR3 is TGTGCCAGCAGTTGCCCGAGTTGTGGCTACACCTTC.

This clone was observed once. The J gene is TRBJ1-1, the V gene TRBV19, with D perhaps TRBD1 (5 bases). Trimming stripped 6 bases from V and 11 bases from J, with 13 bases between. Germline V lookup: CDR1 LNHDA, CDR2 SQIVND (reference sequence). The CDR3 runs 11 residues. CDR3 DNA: TGTGCCAGTAGCGGGGGAGGGTACGCTTTCTTT. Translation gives CASSGGGYAFF.

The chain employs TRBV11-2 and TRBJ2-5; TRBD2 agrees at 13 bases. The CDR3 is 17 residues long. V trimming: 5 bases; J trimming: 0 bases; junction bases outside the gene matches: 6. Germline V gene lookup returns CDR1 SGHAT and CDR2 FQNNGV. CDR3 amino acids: CASSPTSGRSYQETQYF. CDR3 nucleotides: TGTGCCAGCAGCCCGACTAGCGGGAGGTCTTACCAAGAGACCCAGTACTTC.

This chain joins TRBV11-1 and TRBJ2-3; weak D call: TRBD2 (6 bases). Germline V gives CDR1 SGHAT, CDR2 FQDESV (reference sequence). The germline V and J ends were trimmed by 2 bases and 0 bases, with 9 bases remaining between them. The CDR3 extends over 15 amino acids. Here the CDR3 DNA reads TGTGCCAGCAGCTTAAGCGGGTCTAGCACAGATACGCAGTATTTT. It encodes CASSLSGSSTDTQYF.

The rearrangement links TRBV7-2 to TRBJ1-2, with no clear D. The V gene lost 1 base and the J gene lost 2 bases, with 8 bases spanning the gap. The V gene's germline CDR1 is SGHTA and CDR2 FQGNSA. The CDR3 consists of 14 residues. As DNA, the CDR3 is TGTGCCAGCAGCTTAGACCACAGAAACTATGGCTACACCTTC. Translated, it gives CASSLDHRNYGYTF.

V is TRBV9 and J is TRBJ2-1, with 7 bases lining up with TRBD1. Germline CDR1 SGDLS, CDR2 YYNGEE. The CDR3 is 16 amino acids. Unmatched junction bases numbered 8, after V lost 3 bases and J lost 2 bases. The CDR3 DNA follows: TGTGCCAGCAGCGAGCAGACAGGGTGGACCTACAATGAGCAGTTCTTC. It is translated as CASSEQTGWTYNEQFF. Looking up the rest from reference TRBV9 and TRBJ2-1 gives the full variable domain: DSGVTQTPKHLITATGQRVTLRCSPRSGDLSVYWYQQSLDQGLQFLIQYYNGEERAKGNILERFSAQQFPDLHSELNLSSLELGDSALYFCASSEQTGWTYNEQFFGPGTRLTVL.

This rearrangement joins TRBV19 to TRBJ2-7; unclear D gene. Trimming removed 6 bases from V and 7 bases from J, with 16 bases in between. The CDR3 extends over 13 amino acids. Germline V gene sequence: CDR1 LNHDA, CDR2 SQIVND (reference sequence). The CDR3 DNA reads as TGTGCCAGTAGCCTGGGCACCCTCGAGGAGCAGTACTTC. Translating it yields CASSLGTLEEQYF.

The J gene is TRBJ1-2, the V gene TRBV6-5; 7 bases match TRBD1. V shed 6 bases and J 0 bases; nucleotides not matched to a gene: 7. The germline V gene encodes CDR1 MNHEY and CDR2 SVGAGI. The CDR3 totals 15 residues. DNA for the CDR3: TGTGCCAGCAGACAGGGGTTGGATGCTAACTATGGCTACACCTTC. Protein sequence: CASRQGLDANYGYTF.

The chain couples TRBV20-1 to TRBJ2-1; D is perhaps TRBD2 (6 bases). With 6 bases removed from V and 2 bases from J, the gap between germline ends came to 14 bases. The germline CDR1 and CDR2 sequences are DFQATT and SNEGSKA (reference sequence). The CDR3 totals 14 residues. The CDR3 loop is CSASRDLAYNEQFF. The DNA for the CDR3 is TGCAGTGCAAGTAGGGACTTAGCCTACAATGAGCAGTTCTTC.

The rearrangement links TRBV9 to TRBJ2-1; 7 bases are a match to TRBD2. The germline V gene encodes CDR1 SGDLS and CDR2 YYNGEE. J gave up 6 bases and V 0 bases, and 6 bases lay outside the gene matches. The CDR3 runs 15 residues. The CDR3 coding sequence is TGTGCCAGCAGCGTAGCTCCGGGACTACCCAATGAGCAGTTCTTC. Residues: CASSVAPGLPNEQFF.

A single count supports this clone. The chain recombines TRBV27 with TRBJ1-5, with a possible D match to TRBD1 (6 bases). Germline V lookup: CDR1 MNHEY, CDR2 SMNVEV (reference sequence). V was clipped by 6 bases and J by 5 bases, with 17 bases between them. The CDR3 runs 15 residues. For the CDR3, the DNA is TGTGCCAGCAGCCAACAGGGCGTGTTGGATCAGCCCCAGCATTTT. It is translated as CASSQQGVLDQPQHF.

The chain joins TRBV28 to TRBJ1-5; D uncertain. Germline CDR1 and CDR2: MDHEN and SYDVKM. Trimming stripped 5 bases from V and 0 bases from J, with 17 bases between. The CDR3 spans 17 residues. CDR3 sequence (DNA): TGTGCCAGCAGTGGGTACCCCGGGGTATATAGCAATCAGCCCCAGCATTTT. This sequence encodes CASSGYPGVYSNQPQHF.